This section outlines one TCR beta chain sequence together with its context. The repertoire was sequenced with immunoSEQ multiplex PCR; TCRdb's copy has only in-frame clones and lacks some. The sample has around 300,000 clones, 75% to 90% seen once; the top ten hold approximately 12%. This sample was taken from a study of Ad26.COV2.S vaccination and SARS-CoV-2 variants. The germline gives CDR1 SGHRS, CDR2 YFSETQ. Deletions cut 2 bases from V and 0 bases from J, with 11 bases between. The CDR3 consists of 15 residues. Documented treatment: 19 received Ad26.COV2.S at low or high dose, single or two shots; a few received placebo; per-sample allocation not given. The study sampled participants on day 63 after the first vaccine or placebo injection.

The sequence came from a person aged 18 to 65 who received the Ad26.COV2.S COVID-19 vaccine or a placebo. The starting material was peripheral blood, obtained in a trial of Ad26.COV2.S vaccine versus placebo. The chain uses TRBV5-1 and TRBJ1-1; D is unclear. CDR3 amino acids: CASSFEDSVNTEAFF. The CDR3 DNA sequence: TGCGCCAGCAGCTTCGAGGACTCGGTGAACACTGAAGCTTTCTTT.